This T cell receptor (beta chain) was obtained from a study of beta chain features in type 1 diabetes. CDR3 length: 17 amino acids. The germline CDR1 and CDR2 sequences are SNHLY and FYNNEI. The V and J ends lost 3 bases and 1 base, in that order; junction bases with no gene match: 7. This clone was recorded a few times. As yet, its antigen is unknown. As every portion of the isolated RNA was reverse transcribed, the sequencing read expressed TCRB transcripts. Profiling relied on immunoSEQ multiplex PCR, and the TCRdb table lists in-frame clones only, not all of them. The sample carries about 640,000 clones, 9.5% to 15% recorded once. Findings and limits, study-wide: A moderate, significant TCRB CDR3 shortening appeared in type 1 diabetes across four CD4+ subsets.

The J gene is TRBJ2-5, the V gene TRBV2; 11 nucleotides align to TRBD2. The specimen was naive CD4+ T cells from blood. The clonotype comes from a man younger than 45 with type 1 diabetes. CDR3 sequence (DNA): TGTGCCAGCAGTGACCTAGCGGGGGGAACCATCCAAGAGACCCAGTACTTC. As protein: CASSDLAGGTIQETQYF.